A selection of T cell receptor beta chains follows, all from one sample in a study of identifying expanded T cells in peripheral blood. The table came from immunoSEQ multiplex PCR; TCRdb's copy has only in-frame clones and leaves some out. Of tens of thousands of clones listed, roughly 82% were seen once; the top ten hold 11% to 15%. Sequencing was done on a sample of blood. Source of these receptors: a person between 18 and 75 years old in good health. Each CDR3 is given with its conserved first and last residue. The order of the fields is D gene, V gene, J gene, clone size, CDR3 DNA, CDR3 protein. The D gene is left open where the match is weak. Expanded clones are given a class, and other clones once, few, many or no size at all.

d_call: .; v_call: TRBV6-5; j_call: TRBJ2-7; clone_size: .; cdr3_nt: TGTGCCAGCAGTTACTCGATGGGGCCCTACGAGCAGTACTTC; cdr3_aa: CASSYSMGPYEQYF
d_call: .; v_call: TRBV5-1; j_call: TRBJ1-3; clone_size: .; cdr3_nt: TGCGCCAGCAGCTTGAGCGTCTCTGGAAACACCATATATTTT; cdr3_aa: CASSLSVSGNTIYF
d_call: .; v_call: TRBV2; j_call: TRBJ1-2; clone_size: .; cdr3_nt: TGTGCCAGCAGTGAAGCGCTTCTCAGGGGTCTTCGGGGTGGCTACACCTTC; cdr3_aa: CASSEALLRGLRGGYTF
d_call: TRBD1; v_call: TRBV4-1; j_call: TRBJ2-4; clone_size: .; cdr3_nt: TGCGCCAGCAGCCACCTACAGGGGGCGCGCGCCAAAAACATTCAGTACTTC; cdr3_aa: CASSHLQGARAKNIQYF
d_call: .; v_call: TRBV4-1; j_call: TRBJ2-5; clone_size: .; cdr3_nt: TGCGCCAGCAGCCAAGATGCCGGTGGGGGGCTCCAAGAGACCCAGTACTTC; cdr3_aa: CASSQDAGGGLQETQYF
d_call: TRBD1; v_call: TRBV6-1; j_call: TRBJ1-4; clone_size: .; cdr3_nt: TGTGCCAGCAGCCTATGGACAGGGAATGAAAAACTGTTTTTT; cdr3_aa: CASSLWTGNEKLFF
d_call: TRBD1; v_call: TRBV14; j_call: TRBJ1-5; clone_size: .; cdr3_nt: TGTGCCAGCAGCCTTCGGACAGGAGGCGGCTACAATCAGCCCCAGCATTTT; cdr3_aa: CASSLRTGGGYNQPQHF
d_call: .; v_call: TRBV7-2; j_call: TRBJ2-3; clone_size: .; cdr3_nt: TGTGCCGGTAAAGAAGCGCCAAGCACAGATACGCAGTATTTT; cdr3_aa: CAGKEAPSTDTQYF
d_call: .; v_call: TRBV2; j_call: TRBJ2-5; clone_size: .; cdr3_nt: TGTGCCAGCAGTGAAACCCAGCCACAGTACTTC; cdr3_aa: CASSETQPQYF
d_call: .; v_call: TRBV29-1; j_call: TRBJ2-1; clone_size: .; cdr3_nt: TGCAGCGTGGATTCAGCGGTAGGGGGTAATGAGCAGTTCTTC; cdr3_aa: CSVDSAVGGNEQFF
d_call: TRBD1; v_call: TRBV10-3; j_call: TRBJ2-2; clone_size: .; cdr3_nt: TGTGCCATCAGTGATCGGACAGGGAAGAACACCGGGGAGCTGTTTTTT; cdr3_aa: CAISDRTGKNTGELFF
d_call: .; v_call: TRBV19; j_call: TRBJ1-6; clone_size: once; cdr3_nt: TGTGCCAGTAGTATTGCGGGGACTATTTCACCCCTCCACTTT; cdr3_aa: CASSIAGTISPLHF
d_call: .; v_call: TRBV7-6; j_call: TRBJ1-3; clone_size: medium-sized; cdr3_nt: TGTGCCAGCAGCCTAACCGGGACGGATAGCTCTGGAAACACCATATATTTT; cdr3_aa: CASSLTGTDSSGNTIYF
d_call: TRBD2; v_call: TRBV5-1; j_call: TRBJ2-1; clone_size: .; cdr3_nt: TGCGCCACCCAGACTAGCGGGAGTTTGGATGAGCAGTTCTTC; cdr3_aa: CATQTSGSLDEQFF
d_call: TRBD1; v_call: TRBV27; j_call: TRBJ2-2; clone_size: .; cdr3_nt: TGTGCCAGCAGTACCCAGGGGGCGGGCCGGACCGGGGAGCTGTTTTTT; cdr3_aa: CASSTQGAGRTGELFF
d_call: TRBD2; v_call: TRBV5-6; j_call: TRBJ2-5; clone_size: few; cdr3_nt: TGTGCCAGCAGAGATGCGGGGGACCAAGAGACCCAGTACTTC; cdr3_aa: CASRDAGDQETQYF